This entry lists 6 T cell receptor beta chains sequenced from one sample in a study of blood T cell repertoires in COVID-19. TCRdb's table, derived via immunoSEQ multiplex PCR, lists solely in-frame clones and lacks some. The sample lists 300,000 to 400,000 clones, roughly 87% occurring once. The sample taken for sequencing was PBMCs or T cells enriched from blood (not recorded which). The source is a woman aged 25-40 years who had recovered from COVID-19.

J is TRBJ2-2 and V is TRBV24-1, with D tentatively TRBD1 (6 bases). Germline loops: CDR1 KGHDR, CDR2 SFDVKD. V was clipped by 2 bases and J by 1 base, with 10 bases between them. This CDR3 has 16 amino acids. DNA for the CDR3: TGTGCCACCAGTGATTCTGGCAGGGGGAACACCGGGGAGCTGTTTTTT. Its protein is CATSDSGRGNTGELFF.

CDR3 loop: CASSFRIGSLYEQYF. The CDR3 region has the DNA TGTGCCAGCAGTTTCCGCATAGGGAGCCTCTACGAGCAGTACTTC. V usage is TRBV28 and J usage is TRBJ2-7; a weak D match, TRBD2 (5 bases). Germline lookup yields CDR1 MDHEN and CDR2 SYDVKM. The CDR3 is 15 residues long. The V end was cut by 3 bases, the J end by 3 bases, with 15 bases between.

This clone was detected once. The chain joins TRBV30 to TRBJ2-7, with 8 nucleotides matching TRBD1. With 5 bases clipped from V and 5 bases from J, the junction kept 11 bases outside the gene matches. CDR1 is GTSNPN and CDR2 is SVGIG in the germline V gene (reference sequence). The CDR3 has 14 residues. CDR3 amino acids: CAWSRTGLSNEQYF. The CDR3 DNA reads as TGTGCCTGGTCCCGGACAGGGTTGTCCAACGAGCAGTACTTC.

The chain has TRBV27 and TRBJ1-5; no definite D call. CDR1 MNHEY and CDR2 SMNVEV come from the germline V gene (reference sequence). The CDR3 is made up of 13 amino acids. V was cut by 2 bases and J by 4 bases, with 6 bases left in between. CDR3 bases: TGTGCCAGCAGTTTAGGCAGGAATCAGCCCCAGCATTTT. Its translation: CASSLGRNQPQHF.

The rearrangement uses TRBV9 and TRBJ2-7; TRBD2 matches 10 bases. CDR1 is SGDLS, CDR2 YYNGEE, per germline. This CDR3 is built from 15 residues. Trimming took 0 bases from V and 1 from J; bases not matched to a gene: 1. CDR3 DNA sequence: TGTGCCAGCAGCGTAGATAGCGGGGGGTCCTACGAGCAGTACTTC. This sequence encodes CASSVDSGGSYEQYF.

V usage is TRBV27 and J usage is TRBJ2-4; the match to TRBD1 covers 8 bases. The CDR3 consists of 14 residues. Germline loops: CDR1 MNHEY, CDR2 SMNVEV (reference sequence). The V gene end was trimmed by 10 bases and the J gene end by 5 bases; junction bases not matched to a gene: 10. CDR3 nucleotides: TGTGCCACCCCCCAGGGGGCTAAGGAAAACATTCAGTACTTC. It encodes CATPQGAKENIQYF.